This TCR beta chain is drawn from a study of spatial heterogeneity in lung cancer. General study findings and limits: Resection blood, more than follow-up blood, showed ubiquitous expanded tumor TCRs.

Each CDR3 protein gets one entry after TCRdb re-called the 5' RACE reads with MiXCR. The sample consists of roughly 25,000 distinct CDR3 sequences, about 13% of them appearing once. V dropped 5 bases and J dropped 10; count of bases not matched to a gene: 8. In germline, CDR1 is SGHVS, CDR2 FNYEAQ. The CDR3 is 13 residues long. This sample's time point: sample taken at primary tumor resection. No cells were sorted before sequencing. The whole RNA sequenced was extracted from tumor, nontumor lung or frozen PBMC. Samples were donated by 72 untreated early-stage non-small cell lung cancer patients. This clonotype was detected many times. Its target is not known.

This clonotype was sampled from a female donor with early-stage non-small cell lung cancer. V gene TRBV7-6 combines with J gene TRBJ1-2; 9 nucleotides agree with TRBD1. Specimen: PBMCs, collected at surgery. In DNA, the CDR3 is TGTGCCAGCAGCAAGGGACAGGGAGTTGACTACACCTTC. Translating gives CASSKGQGVDYTF.